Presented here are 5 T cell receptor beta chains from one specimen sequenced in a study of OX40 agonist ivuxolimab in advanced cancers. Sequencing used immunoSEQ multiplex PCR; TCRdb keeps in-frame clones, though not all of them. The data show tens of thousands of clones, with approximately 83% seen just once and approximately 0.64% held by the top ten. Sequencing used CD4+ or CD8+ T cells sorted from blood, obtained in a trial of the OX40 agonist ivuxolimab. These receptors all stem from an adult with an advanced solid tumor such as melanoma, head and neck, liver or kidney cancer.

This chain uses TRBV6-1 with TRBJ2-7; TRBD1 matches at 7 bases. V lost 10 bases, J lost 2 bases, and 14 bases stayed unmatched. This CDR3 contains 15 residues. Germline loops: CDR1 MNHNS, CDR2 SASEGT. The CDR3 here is CATREETGLTYEQYF. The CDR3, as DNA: TGTGCCACCCGGGAAGAGACAGGGTTGACCTACGAGCAGTACTTC.

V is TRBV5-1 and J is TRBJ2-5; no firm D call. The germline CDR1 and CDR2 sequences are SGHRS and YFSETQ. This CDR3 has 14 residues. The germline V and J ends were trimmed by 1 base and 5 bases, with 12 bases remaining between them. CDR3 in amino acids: CASSLFWDSETQYF. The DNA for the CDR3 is TGCGCCAGCAGCTTGTTTTGGGATTCGGAGACCCAGTACTTC.

The CDR3 coding sequence is TGTGCTAGTGGTTTGGAAGAGAGGGAGCAGTACTTC. Protein product: CASGLEEREQYF. The V gene is TRBV12-5, the J gene TRBJ2-7, with unresolved D. This CDR3 comprises 12 residues. The V end was cut by 1 base, the J end by 7 bases, with 8 bases between. Germline V lookup: CDR1 LGHNT, CDR2 FRNRAP.

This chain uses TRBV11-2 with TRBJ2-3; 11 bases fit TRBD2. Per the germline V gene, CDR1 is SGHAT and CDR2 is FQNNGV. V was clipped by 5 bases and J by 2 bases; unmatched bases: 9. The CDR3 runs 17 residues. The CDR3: CASSTRLAGGHTDTQYF. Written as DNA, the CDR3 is TGTGCCAGCAGCACCCGATTAGCGGGAGGGCACACAGATACGCAGTATTTT.

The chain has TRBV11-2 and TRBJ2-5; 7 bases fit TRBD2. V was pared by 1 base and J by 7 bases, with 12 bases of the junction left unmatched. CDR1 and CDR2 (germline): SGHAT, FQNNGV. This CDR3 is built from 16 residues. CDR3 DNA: TGTGCCAGCAGCTTAGTAGGAGCGGGGATGTGGGGGACCCAGTACTTC. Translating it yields CASSLVGAGMWGTQYF.